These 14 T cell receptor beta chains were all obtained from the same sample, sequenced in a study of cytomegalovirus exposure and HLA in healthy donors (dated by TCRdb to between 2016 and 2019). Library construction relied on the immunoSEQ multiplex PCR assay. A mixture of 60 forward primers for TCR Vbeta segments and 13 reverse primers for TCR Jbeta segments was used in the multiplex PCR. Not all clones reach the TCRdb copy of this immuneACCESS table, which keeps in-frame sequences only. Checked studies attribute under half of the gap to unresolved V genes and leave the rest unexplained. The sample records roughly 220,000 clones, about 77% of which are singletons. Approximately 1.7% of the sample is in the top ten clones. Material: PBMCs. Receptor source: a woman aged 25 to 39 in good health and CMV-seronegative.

The CDR3, as DNA: TGCGCCAGCAGCCAAGTAGCGACAGGGGTCTACGAGCAGTACTTC. Protein product: CASSQVATGVYEQYF. This chain connects TRBV4-1 to TRBJ2-7, with 8 positions matching TRBD1. This CDR3 spans 15 amino acids. V lost 1 base and J lost 3; bases outside the gene matches: 5. Germline loops: CDR1 MGHRA, CDR2 YSYEKL.

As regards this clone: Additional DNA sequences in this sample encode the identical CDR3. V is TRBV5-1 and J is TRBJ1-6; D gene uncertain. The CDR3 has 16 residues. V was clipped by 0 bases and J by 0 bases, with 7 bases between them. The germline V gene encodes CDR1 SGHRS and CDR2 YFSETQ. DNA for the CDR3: TGCGCCAGCAGCTTGGCAGGTAGCTCCTATAATTCACCCCTCCACTTT. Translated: CASSLAGSSYNSPLHF.

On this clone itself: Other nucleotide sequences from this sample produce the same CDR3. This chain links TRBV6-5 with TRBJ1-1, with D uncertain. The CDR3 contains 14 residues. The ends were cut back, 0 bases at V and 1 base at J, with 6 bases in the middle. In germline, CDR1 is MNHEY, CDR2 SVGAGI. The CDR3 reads CASSYSTSNTEAFF. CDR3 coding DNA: TGTGCCAGCAGTTACTCTACTTCGAACACTGAAGCTTTCTTT.

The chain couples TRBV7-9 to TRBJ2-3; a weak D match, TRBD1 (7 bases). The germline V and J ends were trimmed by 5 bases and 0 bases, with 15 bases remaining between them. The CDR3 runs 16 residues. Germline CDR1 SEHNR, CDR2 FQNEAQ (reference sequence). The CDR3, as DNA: TGTGCCAGCAGCGCAGGAGGGGGCCTAAGCACAGATACGCAGTATTTT. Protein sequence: CASSAGGGLSTDTQYF.

CDR3 amino acids: CASSLELAGGPMEETQYF. CDR3 nucleotides: TGTGCCAGCAGCTTGGAGCTAGCGGGGGGGCCGATGGAAGAGACCCAGTACTTC. The V and J genes are TRBV11-3 and TRBJ2-5, with 12 positions matching TRBD2. The CDR3 extends over 18 amino acids. With 3 bases clipped from V and 3 bases from J, the junction kept 11 bases outside the gene matches. Germline V gives CDR1 SGHNT, CDR2 YENEEA.

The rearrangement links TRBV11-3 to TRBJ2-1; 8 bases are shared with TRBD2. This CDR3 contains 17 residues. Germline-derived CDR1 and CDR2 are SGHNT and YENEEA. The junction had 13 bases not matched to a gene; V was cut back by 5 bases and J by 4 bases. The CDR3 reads CASSPSVGLEVYNEQFF. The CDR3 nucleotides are TGTGCCAGCAGCCCTAGTGTGGGACTAGAAGTTTACAATGAGCAGTTCTTC.

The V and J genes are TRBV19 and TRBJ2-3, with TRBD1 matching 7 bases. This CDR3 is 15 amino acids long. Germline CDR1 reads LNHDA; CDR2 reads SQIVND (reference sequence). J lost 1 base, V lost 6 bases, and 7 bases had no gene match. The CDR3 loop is CASSRPGQGTDTQYF. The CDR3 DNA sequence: TGTGCCAGTAGCCGTCCCGGACAGGGCACAGATACGCAGTATTTT.

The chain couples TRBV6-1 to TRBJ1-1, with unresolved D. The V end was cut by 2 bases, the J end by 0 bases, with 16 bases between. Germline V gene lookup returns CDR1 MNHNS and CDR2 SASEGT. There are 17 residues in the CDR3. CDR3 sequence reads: CASSELEGSDVNTEAFF. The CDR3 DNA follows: TGTGCCAGCAGTGAATTGGAGGGAAGCGACGTGAACACTGAAGCTTTCTTT.

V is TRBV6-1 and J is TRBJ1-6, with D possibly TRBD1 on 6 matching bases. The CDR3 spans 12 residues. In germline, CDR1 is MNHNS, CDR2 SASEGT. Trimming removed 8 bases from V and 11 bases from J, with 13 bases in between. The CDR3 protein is CASGDRRTPLHF. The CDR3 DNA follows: TGTGCCAGCGGCGACAGGCGAACACCCCTCCACTTT.

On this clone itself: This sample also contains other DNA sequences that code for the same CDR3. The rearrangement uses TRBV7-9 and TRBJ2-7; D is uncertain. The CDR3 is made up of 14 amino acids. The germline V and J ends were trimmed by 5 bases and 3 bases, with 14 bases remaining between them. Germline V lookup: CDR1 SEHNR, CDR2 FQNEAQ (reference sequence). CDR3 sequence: CASSPPPDSYEQYF. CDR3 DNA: TGTGCCAGCAGCCCCCCTCCTGATAGCTACGAGCAGTACTTC. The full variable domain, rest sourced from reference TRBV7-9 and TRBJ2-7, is DTGVSQNPRHKITKRGQNVTFRCDPISEHNRLYWYRQTLGQGPEFLTYFQNEAQLEKSRLLSDRFSAERPKGSFSTLEIQRTEQGDSAMYLCASSPPPDSYEQYFGPGTRLTVT.

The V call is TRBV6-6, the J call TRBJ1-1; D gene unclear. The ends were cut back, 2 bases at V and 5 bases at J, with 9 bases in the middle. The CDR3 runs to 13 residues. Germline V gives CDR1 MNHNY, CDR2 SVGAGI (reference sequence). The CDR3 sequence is CASSYGGRTEAFF. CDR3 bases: TGTGCCAGCAGTTACGGAGGAAGGACTGAAGCTTTCTTT.

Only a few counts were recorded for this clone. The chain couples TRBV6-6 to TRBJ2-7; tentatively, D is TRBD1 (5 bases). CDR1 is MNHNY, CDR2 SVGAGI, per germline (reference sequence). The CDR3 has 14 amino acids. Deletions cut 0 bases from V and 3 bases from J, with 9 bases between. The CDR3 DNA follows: TGTGCCAGCAGTTACTCGGGGCCTTTCTACGAGCAGTACTTC. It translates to CASSYSGPFYEQYF.

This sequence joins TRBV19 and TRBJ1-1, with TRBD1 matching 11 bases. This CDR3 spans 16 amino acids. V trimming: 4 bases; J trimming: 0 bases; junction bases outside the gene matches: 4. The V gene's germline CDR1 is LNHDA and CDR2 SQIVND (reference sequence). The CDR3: CASSRGTGGLNTEAFF. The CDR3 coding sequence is TGTGCCAGTAGTAGGGGGACAGGGGGGTTGAACACTGAAGCTTTCTTT.

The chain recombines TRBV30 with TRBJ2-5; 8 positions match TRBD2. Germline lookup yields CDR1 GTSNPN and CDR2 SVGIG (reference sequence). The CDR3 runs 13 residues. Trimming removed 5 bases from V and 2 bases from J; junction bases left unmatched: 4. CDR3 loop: CAWRGGGQETQYF. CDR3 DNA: TGTGCCTGGCGGGGGGGCGGGCAAGAGACCCAGTACTTC.